A single sample gave rise to the 10 T cell receptor beta chains below, sequenced in a study of cytomegalovirus exposure and HLA in healthy donors (dated by TCRdb to about 2017). Libraries came from the immunoSEQ multiplex PCR assay. For the multiplex PCR, a mixture combining 60 forward primers for TCR Vbeta segments and 13 reverse primers for TCR Jbeta segments was used. TCRdb obtained this table from immuneACCESS and retained in-frame rearrangements with V and J assigned. These tables miss some clones; where compared with another copy, unresolved V genes account for less than half of the shortfall, and the remainder is unexplained. For this sample there are 150,000 or so clones; around 67% appear just once. Of the sample, under 2% is held by the ten largest clones. The sequenced sample consisted of PBMCs. The receptors stem from a woman younger than 30 in good health and CMV-seronegative.

The gene calls are TRBV4-3 and TRBJ1-6; TRBD1 aligns across 11 bases. This CDR3 spans 14 amino acids. Looked up from germline, CDR1 is LGHNA and CDR2 is YSLEER. The V segment lost 3 bases and the J segment 9 bases; nucleotides outside the gene matches: 1. Here the CDR3 reads CASSQDRGLSPLHF. Written as DNA, the CDR3 is TGCGCCAGCAGCCAGGACAGGGGGCTTTCACCCCTCCACTTT.

This clone was picked up one time. The J gene is TRBJ1-1, the V gene TRBV10-1, with 10 nucleotides matching TRBD1. CDR1 WNHNN and CDR2 SYGVQD come from the germline V gene (reference sequence). V gave up 6 bases and J gave up 1 base; unmatched junction bases: 5. This CDR3 is built from 15 residues. The CDR3 coding sequence is TGCGCCAGCAGGGGGGGACAGGGGTGGAACACTGAAGCTTTCTTT. Amino acid sequence: CASRGGQGWNTEAFF.

This chain joins TRBV19 and TRBJ1-5; D not resolved. This CDR3 has 14 amino acids. The germline gives CDR1 LNHDA, CDR2 SQIVND (reference sequence). V was shortened by 1 base and J by 3 bases, with 7 bases between the two germline ends. The CDR3 region is CASSIGQFNQPQHF. Written as DNA, the CDR3 is TGTGCCAGTAGTATAGGTCAGTTCAATCAGCCCCAGCATTTT. Full variable domain (missing parts from reference TRBV19 and TRBJ1-5): DGGITQSPKYLFRKEGQNVTLSCEQNLNHDAMYWYRQDPGQGLRLIYYSQIVNDFQKGDIAEGYSVSREKKESFPLTVTSAQKNPTAFYLCASSIGQFNQPQHFGDGTRLSIL.

This clone was observed a handful of times. The J gene is TRBJ2-5, the V gene TRBV7-6; tentative D call: TRBD1 (5 bases). Germline assignment: CDR1 SGHVS and CDR2 FNYEAQ. Trimming cost V 2 bases and J 4 bases, with 11 bases left between them. This CDR3 is built from 14 residues. The CDR3 DNA follows: TGTGCCAGCAGCTTACAGGGTTTGCTAGAGACCCAGTACTTC. Translation gives CASSLQGLLETQYF.

CDR3 in amino acids: CASSRVSGGANEQFF. The CDR3 DNA follows: TGTGCCAGCTCCCGGGTTAGCGGGGGGGCGAATGAGCAGTTCTTC. This rearrangement joins TRBV18 to TRBJ2-1; 11 nucleotides match TRBD2. The CDR3 runs to 15 residues. Germline-derived CDR1 and CDR2 are KGHSH and LQKENI. Trimming cost V 6 bases and J 7 bases; bases outside gene matches: 8.

The chain carries TRBV4-3 and TRBJ2-3; 8 bases match TRBD1. The CDR3 is 17 amino acids. Trimming removed 5 bases from V and 5 bases from J; junction bases left unmatched: 15. Germline V gene lookup returns CDR1 LGHNA and CDR2 YSLEER. The CDR3 region is CASSTRSYGTGEDTQYF. DNA of the CDR3: TGCGCCAGCAGCACCCGATCCTACGGGACAGGTGAAGATACGCAGTATTTT.

This clone was seen more than once but under ten times. The junction differs from germline at one of its ends, possibly a read error. The chain combines TRBV4-3 with TRBJ1-2; a possible D gene is TRBD1 (6 bases). CDR3 length: 15 amino acids. Germline lookup yields CDR1 LGHNA and CDR2 YSLEER. As DNA, the CDR3 is TGCGCCAGCAGCCAAGATTGGGGGCGGAACTATGTCTACACCTTC. It specifies CASSQDWGRNYVYTF.

A word on this clone: The junction shows a germline mismatch at one end, possibly a read error. The rearrangement joins TRBV4-2 to TRBJ1-5, with unresolved D. There are 16 residues in the CDR3. CDR1 and CDR2 from the germline V gene are LGHNA and YNFKEQ. In DNA form, the CDR3 reads TGTGCCAGCAACCAAACGGTCGGAGGAAACAATCAGCCCCAGCATTTT. Encoded protein: CASNQTVGGNNQPQHF.

The V call is TRBV6-6, the J call TRBJ2-7; 14 bases align to TRBD2. Unmatched junction bases numbered 5, after V lost 6 bases and J lost 1 base. Germline V lookup: CDR1 MNHNY, CDR2 SVGAGI (reference sequence). There are 16 residues in the CDR3. The DNA for the CDR3 is TGTGCCAGCAGCTTTGGGACTAGCGGGGGTTCCTACGAGCAGTACTTC. Translated: CASSFGTSGGSYEQYF.

The V gene is TRBV27, the J gene TRBJ2-2; 7 bases line up with TRBD2. Germline lookup yields CDR1 MNHEY and CDR2 SMNVEV (reference sequence). The CDR3 extends over 13 amino acids. V shed 9 bases and J 6 bases; nucleotides not matched to a gene: 7. The CDR3 sequence is CARGGVMAGELFF. CDR3 in DNA: TGTGCCAGGGGGGGGGTAATGGCCGGGGAGCTGTTTTTT.